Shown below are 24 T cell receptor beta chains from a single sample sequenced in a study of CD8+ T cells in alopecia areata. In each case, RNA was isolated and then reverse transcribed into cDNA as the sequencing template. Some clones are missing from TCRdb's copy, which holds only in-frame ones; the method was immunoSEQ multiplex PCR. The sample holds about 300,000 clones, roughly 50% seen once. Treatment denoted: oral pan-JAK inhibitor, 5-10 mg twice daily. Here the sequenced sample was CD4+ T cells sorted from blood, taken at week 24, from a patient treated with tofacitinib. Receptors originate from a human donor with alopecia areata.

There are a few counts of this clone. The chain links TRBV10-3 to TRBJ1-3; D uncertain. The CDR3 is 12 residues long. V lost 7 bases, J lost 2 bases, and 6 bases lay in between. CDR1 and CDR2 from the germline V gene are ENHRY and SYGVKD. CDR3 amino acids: CAIKLPGNTIYF. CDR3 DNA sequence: TGTGCCATCAAACTACCTGGAAACACCATATATTTT.

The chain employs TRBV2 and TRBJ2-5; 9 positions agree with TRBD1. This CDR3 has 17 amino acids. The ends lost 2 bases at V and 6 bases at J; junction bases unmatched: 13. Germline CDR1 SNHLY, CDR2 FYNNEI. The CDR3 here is CASSETITGGARKTQYF. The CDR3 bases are TGTGCCAGCAGTGAAACTATAACAGGGGGCGCCAGGAAGACCCAGTACTTC.

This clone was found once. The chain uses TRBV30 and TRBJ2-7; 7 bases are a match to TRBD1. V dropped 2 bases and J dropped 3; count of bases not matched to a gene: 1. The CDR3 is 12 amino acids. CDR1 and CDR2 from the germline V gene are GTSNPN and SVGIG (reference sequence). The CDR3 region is CAWSRGRYEQYF. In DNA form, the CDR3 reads TGTGCCTGGAGTAGGGGGCGCTACGAGCAGTACTTC.

CDR3 sequence reads: CSGTGAREAFF. DNA for the CDR3: TGCAGCGGGACAGGGGCGCGAGAAGCTTTCTTT. This chain joins TRBV29-1 and TRBJ1-1; 9 bases map to TRBD1. CDR3 size: 11 residues. Germline V CDR1 and CDR2: SQVTM, ANQGSEA. Trimming at V came to 7 bases and at J to 8 bases, leaving 5 bases not matched to a gene.

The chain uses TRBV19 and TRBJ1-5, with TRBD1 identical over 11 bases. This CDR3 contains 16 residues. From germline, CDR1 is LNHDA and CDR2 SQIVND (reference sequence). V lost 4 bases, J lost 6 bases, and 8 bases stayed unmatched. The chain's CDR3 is CASSKDRGPRGQPQHF. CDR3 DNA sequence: TGTGCCAGTAGTAAGGACAGGGGGCCTCGGGGTCAGCCCCAGCATTTT.

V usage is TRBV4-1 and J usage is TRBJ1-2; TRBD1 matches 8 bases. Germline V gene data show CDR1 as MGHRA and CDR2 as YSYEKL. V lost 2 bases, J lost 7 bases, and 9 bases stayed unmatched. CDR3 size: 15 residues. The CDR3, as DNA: TGCGCCAGCAGCCAAACTGGACAGGGCCTAGGTGGCTACACCTTC. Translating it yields CASSQTGQGLGGYTF.

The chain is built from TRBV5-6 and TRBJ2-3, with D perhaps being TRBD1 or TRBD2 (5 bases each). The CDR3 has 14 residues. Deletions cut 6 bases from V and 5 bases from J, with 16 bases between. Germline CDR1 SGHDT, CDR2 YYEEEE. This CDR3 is CASKEAGAGDTQYF. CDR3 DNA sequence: TGTGCCAGCAAAGAAGCCGGGGCCGGAGATACGCAGTATTTT. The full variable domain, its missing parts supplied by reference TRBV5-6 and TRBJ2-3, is DAGVTQSPTHLIKTRGQQVTLRCSPKSGHDTVSWYQQALGQGPQFIFQYYEEEERQRGNFPDRFSGHQFPNYSSELNVNALLLGDSALYLCASKEAGAGDTQYFGPGTRLTVL.

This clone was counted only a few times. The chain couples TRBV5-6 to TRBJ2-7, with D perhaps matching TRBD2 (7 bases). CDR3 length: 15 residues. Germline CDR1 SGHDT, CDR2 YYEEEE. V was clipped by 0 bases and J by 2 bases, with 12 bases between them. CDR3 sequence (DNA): TGTGCCAGCAGCTTGGCCGGGGGGCGCACCTACGAGCAGTACTTC. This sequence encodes CASSLAGGRTYEQYF.

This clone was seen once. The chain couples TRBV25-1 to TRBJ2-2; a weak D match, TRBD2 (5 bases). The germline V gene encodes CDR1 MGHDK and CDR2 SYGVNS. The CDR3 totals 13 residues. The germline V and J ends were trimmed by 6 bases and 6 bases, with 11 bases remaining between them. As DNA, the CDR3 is TGTGCCAGCAGCGAACCCGGGGCCGGGGAGCTGTTTTTT. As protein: CASSEPGAGELFF.

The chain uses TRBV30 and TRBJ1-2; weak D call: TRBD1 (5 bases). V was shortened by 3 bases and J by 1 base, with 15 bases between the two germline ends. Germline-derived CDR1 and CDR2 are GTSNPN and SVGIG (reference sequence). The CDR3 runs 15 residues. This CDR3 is CAWRGVPGNNYGYTF. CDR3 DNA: TGTGCCTGGAGGGGTGTCCCAGGGAATAACTATGGCTACACCTTC.

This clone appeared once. This chain's CDR3 is CAIRPGTGGDEQYF. As DNA, the CDR3 is TGTGCCATCAGACCGGGGACAGGGGGCGACGAGCAGTACTTC. This chain connects TRBV10-3 to TRBJ2-7; TRBD1 matches at 12 bases. V gave up 6 bases and J gave up 5 bases; unmatched junction bases: 5. CDR1 and CDR2 (germline): ENHRY, SYGVKD. The CDR3 loop spans 14 amino acids.

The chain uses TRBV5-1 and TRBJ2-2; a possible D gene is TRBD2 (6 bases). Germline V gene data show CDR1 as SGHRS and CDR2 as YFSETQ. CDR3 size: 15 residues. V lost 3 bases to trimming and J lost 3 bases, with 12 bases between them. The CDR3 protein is CASSSGTRYTGELFF. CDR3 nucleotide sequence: TGCGCCAGCAGCTCCGGGACTCGCTACACCGGGGAGCTGTTTTTT.

The CDR3 here is CASSLAGQGGGTDTQYF. CDR3 sequence (DNA): TGCGCCAGCAGCTTGGCGGGACAGGGTGGCGGCACAGATACGCAGTATTTT. This rearrangement joins TRBV5-1 to TRBJ2-3; TRBD1 matches 9 bases. The CDR3 spans 17 residues. Germline V CDR1 and CDR2: SGHRS, YFSETQ. After removal of 0 bases from V and 1 base from J, the junction contained 6 bases not matched to a gene.

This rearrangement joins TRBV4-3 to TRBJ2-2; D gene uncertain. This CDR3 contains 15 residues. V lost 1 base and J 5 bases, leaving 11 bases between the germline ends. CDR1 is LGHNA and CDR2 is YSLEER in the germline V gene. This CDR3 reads CASSQVLGRTGELFF. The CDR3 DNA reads TGCGCCAGCAGCCAAGTTCTCGGGCGTACCGGGGAGCTGTTTTTT.

CDR3 in DNA: TGTGCCTGGAGTGTAATGGGCCAGGGAAAGCAGTACTTC. This encodes CAWSVMGQGKQYF. The V and J genes are TRBV30 and TRBJ2-7, with D perhaps TRBD1 (5 bases). This CDR3 is built from 13 residues. V lost 0 bases, J lost 8 bases, and 14 bases lay in between. CDR1 and CDR2 (germline): GTSNPN, SVGIG (reference sequence).

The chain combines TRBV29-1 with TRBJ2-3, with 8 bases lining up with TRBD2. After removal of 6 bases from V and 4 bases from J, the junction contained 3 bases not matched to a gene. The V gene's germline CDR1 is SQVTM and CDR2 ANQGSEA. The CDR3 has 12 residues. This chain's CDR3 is CSVIAGSDTQYF. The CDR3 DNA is TGCAGCGTAATAGCGGGATCAGATACGCAGTATTTT.

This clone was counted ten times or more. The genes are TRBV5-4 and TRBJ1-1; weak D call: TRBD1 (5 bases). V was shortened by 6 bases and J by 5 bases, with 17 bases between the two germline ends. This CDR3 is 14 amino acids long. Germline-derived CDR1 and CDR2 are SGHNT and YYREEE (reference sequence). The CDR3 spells CASMSYTEGTEAFF. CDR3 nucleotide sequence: TGTGCCAGCATGTCCTATACCGAGGGGACTGAAGCTTTCTTT. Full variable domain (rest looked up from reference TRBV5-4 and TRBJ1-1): ETGVTQSPTHLIKTRGQQVTLRCSSQSGHNTVSWYQQALGQGPQFIFQYYREEENGRGNFPPRFSGLQFPNYSSELNVNALELDDSALYLCASMSYTEGTEAFFGQGTRLTVV.

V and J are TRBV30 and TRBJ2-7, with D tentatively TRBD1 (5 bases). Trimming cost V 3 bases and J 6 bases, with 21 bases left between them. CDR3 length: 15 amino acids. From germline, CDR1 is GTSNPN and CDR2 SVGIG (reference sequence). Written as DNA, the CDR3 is TGTGCCTGGAGAAAAAGGGGTCCCCAACCAGGCGAGCAGTACTTC. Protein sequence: CAWRKRGPQPGEQYF.

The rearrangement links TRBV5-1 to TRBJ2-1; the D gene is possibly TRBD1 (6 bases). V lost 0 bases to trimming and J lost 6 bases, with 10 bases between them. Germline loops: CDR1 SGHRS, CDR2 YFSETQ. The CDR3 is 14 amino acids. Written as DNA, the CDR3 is TGCGCCAGCAGCTTGGGAGACAGGCTCAATGAGCAGTTCTTC. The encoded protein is CASSLGDRLNEQFF.

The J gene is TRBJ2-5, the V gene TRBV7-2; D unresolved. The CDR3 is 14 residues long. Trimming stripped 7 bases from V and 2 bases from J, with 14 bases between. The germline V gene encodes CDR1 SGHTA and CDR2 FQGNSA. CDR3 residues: CASNPSRSQETQYF. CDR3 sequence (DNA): TGTGCCAGCAACCCCTCGAGGTCGCAAGAGACCCAGTACTTC.

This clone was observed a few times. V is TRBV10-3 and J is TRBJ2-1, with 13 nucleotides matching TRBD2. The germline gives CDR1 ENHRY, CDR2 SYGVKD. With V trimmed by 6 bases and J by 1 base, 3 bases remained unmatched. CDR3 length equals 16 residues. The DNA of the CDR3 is TGTGCCATCAGCGGGACTAGCGGGGTATCCTACAATGAGCAGTTCTTC. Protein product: CAISGTSGVSYNEQFF.

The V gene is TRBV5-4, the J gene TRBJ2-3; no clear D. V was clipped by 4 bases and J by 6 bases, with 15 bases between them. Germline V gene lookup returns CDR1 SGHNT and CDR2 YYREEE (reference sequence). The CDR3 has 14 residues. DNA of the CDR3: TGTGCCAGCAGCAGGTCGGCAGGAGTTGATACGCAGTATTTT. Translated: CASSRSAGVDTQYF.

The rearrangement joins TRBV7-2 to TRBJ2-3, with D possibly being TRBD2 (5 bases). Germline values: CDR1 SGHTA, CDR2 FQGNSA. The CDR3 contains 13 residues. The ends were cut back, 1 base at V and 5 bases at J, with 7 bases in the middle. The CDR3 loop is CASSLVREDTQYF. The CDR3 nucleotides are TGTGCCAGCAGCTTAGTACGGGAAGATACGCAGTATTTT. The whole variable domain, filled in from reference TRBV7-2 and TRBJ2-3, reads GAGVSQSPSNKVTEKGKDVELRCDPISGHTALYWYRQSLGQGLEFLIYFQGNSAPDKSGLPSDRFSAERTGGSVSTLTIQRTQQEDSAVYLCASSLVREDTQYFGPGTRLTVL.

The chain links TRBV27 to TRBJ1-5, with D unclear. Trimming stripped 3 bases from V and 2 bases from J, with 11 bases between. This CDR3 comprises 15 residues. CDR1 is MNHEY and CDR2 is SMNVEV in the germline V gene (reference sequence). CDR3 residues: CASSFGGIGNQPQHF. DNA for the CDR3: TGTGCCAGCAGTTTTGGAGGGATTGGCAATCAGCCCCAGCATTTT.